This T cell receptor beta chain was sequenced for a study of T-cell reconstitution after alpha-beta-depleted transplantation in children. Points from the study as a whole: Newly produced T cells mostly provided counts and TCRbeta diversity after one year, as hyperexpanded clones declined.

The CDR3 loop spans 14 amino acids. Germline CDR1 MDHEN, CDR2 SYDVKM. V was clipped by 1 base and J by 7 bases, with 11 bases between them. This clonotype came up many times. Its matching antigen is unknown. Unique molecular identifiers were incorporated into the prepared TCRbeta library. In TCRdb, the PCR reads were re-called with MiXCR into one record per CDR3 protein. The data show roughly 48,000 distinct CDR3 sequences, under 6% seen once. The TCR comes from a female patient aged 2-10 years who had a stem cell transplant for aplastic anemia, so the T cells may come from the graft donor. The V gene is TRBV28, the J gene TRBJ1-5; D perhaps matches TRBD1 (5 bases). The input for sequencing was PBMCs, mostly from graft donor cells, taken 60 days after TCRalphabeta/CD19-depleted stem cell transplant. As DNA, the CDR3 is TGTGCCAGCAGTTTATCCGGGGGTGGGCAGCCCCAGCATTTT. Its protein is CASSLSGGGQPQHF.